This T cell receptor beta chain was sequenced for a study of shared clonotypes between healthy human individuals. Study-wide findings and caveats: Among four donors, approximately 4.6% of naive CD4 clonotypes were found in common.

V dropped 8 bases and J dropped 4 bases, with 12 bases sitting between them. Germline CDR1 reads LNHDA; CDR2 reads SQIVND (reference sequence). The CDR3 is made up of 13 amino acids. Turning to this clone: Its antigen is still unknown.

Produced via immunoSEQ multiplex PCR; TCRdb's table is partial and in-frame only. The profile shows roughly 1,000,000 clones, about 84% of them singletons. This clonotype was sampled from a man between 18 and 35 years old in good health. Some clones in this sample may be carry-over from other donors' samples. The chain couples TRBV19 to TRBJ1-5; a weak D match, TRBD1 (6 bases). Sequencing was carried out using memory CD4+ T cells from PBMCs. Subset denoted: CD45RA-negative fraction. The CDR3 nucleotides read TGTGCCAGTCTCGGACAGTTAAATCAGCCCCAGCATTTT. Translation: CASLGQLNQPQHF.